The T cell receptor beta chain described here comes from a study of cytomegalovirus exposure and HLA in healthy donors. About the study: The 110 or so validation repertoires, a later analysis reported, used the same platform as the 666 first-cohort repertoires. Study outcomes and limitations: While the bulk of TCR sequences proved rare, some public TCRs turned up in many donors. It was confirmed in vitro that a few of the CMV-associated chains were specific for CMV antigens. Cytomegalovirus association was listed for 164 TCR beta chains.

Germline-derived CDR1 and CDR2 are SGHAT and FQNNGV. CDR3 length: 15 residues. V was clipped by 5 bases and J by 3 bases; unmatched bases: 6. For this clone: Its antigen is undetermined.

The data were produced by immunoSEQ multiplex PCR, yet TCRdb's version contains in-frame clones alone and is incomplete. The data show 100,000 to 120,000 clones, with roughly 89% seen just once and approximately 1.9% held by the top ten. The sample consisted of PBMCs. This chain uses TRBV11-2 with TRBJ2-2, with 7 bases fitting TRBD1. The TCR comes from a woman between 18 and 29 years old in good health and CMV-seronegative. This CDR3 reads CASSPRDSYTGELFF. The CDR3 bases are TGTGCCAGCAGCCCCCGGGACAGCTACACCGGGGAGCTGTTTTTT.